The 10 T cell receptor beta chains listed next were all sequenced from one sample in a study of shared clonotypes between healthy human individuals. Some clones are missing from TCRdb's copy, which holds only in-frame ones; the method was immunoSEQ multiplex PCR. The sample lists 450,000 to 700,000 clones; 95% to 96% were seen once. The naive CD8 subset, CD45RO-negative cells positively selected for CCR7, excluded terminally differentiated effector memory CD45RA+ cells. The specimen was naive CD8+ T cells sorted from blood. Receptors originate from a woman aged 25 to 39 in good health.

The chain is built from TRBV27 and TRBJ2-7, with D unclear. Trimming left V 8 bases short and J 3 bases short, with 14 bases between. Germline lookup yields CDR1 MNHEY and CDR2 SMNVEV (reference sequence). There are 13 residues in the CDR3. The CDR3 loop reads CASGSDGNYEQYF. CDR3 coding DNA: TGTGCCAGCGGGTCAGACGGAAACTACGAGCAGTACTTC.

V is TRBV27 and J is TRBJ2-7; 7 nucleotides line up with TRBD1. Germline CDR1 reads MNHEY; CDR2 reads SMNVEV (reference sequence). The V segment lost 6 bases and the J segment 2 bases; nucleotides outside the gene matches: 4. The CDR3 length is 13 residues. CDR3 nucleotide sequence: TGTGCCAGCAGACCCGACAGGGCCTACGAGCAGTACTTC. This codes for CASRPDRAYEQYF.

This clone was seen just once. This chain connects TRBV9 to TRBJ1-2; no firm D call. CDR1 and CDR2 from the germline V gene are SGDLS and YYNGEE. The CDR3 has 14 residues. With 2 bases removed from V and 2 bases from J, the gap between germline ends came to 10 bases. In DNA form, the CDR3 reads TGTGCCAGCAGCGTGGCCGACACCAACTATGGCTACACCTTC. Encoded protein: CASSVADTNYGYTF.

The rearrangement joins TRBV11-2 to TRBJ2-1; D remains ambiguous. The length of the CDR3 is 12 residues. V was shortened by 6 bases and J by 2 bases, with 5 bases between the two germline ends. Germline V gene lookup returns CDR1 SGHAT and CDR2 FQNNGV. The CDR3 reads CASRNTYNEQFF. CDR3 sequence (DNA): TGTGCCAGCAGAAACACCTACAATGAGCAGTTCTTC.

The chain carries TRBV27 and TRBJ2-1; tentative D call: TRBD1 (5 bases). V was clipped by 0 bases and J by 4 bases, with 7 bases between them. CDR3 length: 14 residues. Germline CDR1 and CDR2: MNHEY and SMNVEV (reference sequence). The CDR3 loop reads CASSLSDTYNEQFF. CDR3 nucleotide sequence: TGTGCCAGCAGTTTATCGGACACATACAATGAGCAGTTCTTC.

V gene TRBV10-1 combines with J gene TRBJ2-1; D is ambiguous. V lost 2 bases, J lost 9 bases, and 11 bases lay in between. CDR1 WNHNN and CDR2 SYGVQD come from the germline V gene (reference sequence). The CDR3 has 13 residues. The CDR3 spells CASSEGVVSEQFF. As DNA, the CDR3 is TGCGCCAGCAGTGAGGGAGTGGTCAGTGAGCAGTTCTTC.

The V and J genes are TRBV28 and TRBJ2-7; D gene ambiguous. CDR3 length equals 14 residues. V lost 3 bases, J lost 2 bases, and 11 bases lay in between. Germline V gene lookup returns CDR1 MDHEN and CDR2 SYDVKM. Here the CDR3 DNA reads TGTGCCAGCAGTTTGGAGACGGGTACCTACGAGCAGTACTTC. Translation: CASSLETGTYEQYF.

The DNA of the CDR3 is TGTGCCAGCAGCCTAAGACTGGGAGGCCACTACGAGCAGTACTTC. It specifies CASSLRLGGHYEQYF. V gene TRBV5-8 combines with J gene TRBJ2-7; a weak D match, TRBD2 (6 bases). There are 15 residues in the CDR3. V lost 4 bases and J lost 3, with 17 bases in between. Per the germline V gene, CDR1 is SGHTS and CDR2 is YDEGEE.

This clone was seen a single time. Other DNA sequences in this sample translate to the same CDR3. The chain employs TRBV5-1 and TRBJ2-1, with D uncertain. Germline CDR1 SGHRS, CDR2 YFSETQ. CDR3 length: 13 amino acids. Between the trimmed V and J ends, which lost 1 base and 4 bases, there was a span of 6 bases. The CDR3 region is CASSLRPYNEQFF. In DNA, the CDR3 is TGCGCCAGCAGCTTGAGACCATACAATGAGCAGTTCTTC.

V is TRBV19 and J is TRBJ1-5; tentatively, D is TRBD1 (6 bases). Deletions cut 7 bases from V and 5 bases from J, with 9 bases between. There are 12 residues in the CDR3. CDR1 LNHDA and CDR2 SQIVND come from the germline V gene (reference sequence). The CDR3 sequence is CASTKGDQPQHF. The CDR3 DNA reads TGTGCCAGTACCAAGGGGGATCAGCCCCAGCATTTT.